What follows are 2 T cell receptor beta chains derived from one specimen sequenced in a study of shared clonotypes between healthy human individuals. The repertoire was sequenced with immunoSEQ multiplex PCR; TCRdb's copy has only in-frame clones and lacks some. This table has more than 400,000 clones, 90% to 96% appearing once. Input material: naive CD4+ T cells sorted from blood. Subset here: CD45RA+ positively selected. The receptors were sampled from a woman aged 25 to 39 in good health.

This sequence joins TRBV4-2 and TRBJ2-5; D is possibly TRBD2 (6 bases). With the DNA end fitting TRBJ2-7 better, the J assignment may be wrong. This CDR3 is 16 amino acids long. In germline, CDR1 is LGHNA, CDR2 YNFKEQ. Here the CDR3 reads CASSPEGGAHSYEQYF. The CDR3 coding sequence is TGTGCCAGCAGCCCCGAAGGCGGGGCACACTCCTACGAGCAGTACTTC.

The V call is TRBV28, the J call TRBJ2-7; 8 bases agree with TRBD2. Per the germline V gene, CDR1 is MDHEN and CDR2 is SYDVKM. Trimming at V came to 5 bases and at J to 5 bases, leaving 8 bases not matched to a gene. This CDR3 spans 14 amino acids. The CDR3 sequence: CASSVSGRGNEQYF. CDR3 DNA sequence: TGTGCCAGCAGTGTAAGCGGGAGAGGCAACGAGCAGTACTTC.